Listed below are T cell receptor beta chains from one sample, sequenced in a study of blood T cell repertoires in COVID-19. This table comes from immunoSEQ multiplex PCR, and its TCRdb copy is limited to in-frame clones, with some not included. This sample carries about 140,000 clones, roughly 88% of them seen once, and the ten largest clones take about 10%. Sequenced material: peripheral blood. The source of these receptors is a man in his 60s with active or convalescent COVID-19. The CDR3 runs from the conserved cysteine through the conserved F or W. A D gene is named only where the DNA matches it firmly. Clone size is given for some rows only: seen once, a few or many times, or a class if the clone is expanded.

clone_size: .; d_call: TRBD1; v_call: TRBV2; j_call: TRBJ2-7; cdr3_nt: TGTGCCAGCAGACCGGGACAGGGATCCGAGCAGTACTTC; cdr3_aa: CASRPGQGSEQYF
clone_size: .; d_call: TRBD1; v_call: TRBV20-1; j_call: TRBJ1-1; cdr3_nt: TGCAGTGCCACAGGGGGTACTGAAGCTTTCTTT; cdr3_aa: CSATGGTEAFF
clone_size: .; d_call: .; v_call: TRBV5-5; j_call: TRBJ2-7; cdr3_nt: TGTGCCAGCAGCTTGAGGCTAGCTCAAATGGATCAGCAGTACTTC; cdr3_aa: CASSLRLAQMDQQYF
clone_size: .; d_call: TRBD2; v_call: TRBV19; j_call: TRBJ2-3; cdr3_nt: TGTGCCAGTAGTGTCGGGGGGGGACTGTCAGATACGCAGTATTTT; cdr3_aa: CASSVGGGLSDTQYF
clone_size: .; d_call: .; v_call: TRBV24-1; j_call: TRBJ2-1; cdr3_nt: TGTGCCACCAGTGACGCGTCGGGGACAACCAATGAGCAGTTCTTC; cdr3_aa: CATSDASGTTNEQFF
clone_size: .; d_call: TRBD2; v_call: TRBV7-8; j_call: TRBJ2-7; cdr3_nt: TGTGCCAGCAGCTTAGGGGGGTCTAGCGGGAGCTGGTACGAGCAGTACTTC; cdr3_aa: CASSLGGSSGSWYEQYF
clone_size: .; d_call: .; v_call: TRBV28; j_call: TRBJ1-2; cdr3_nt: TGTGCCAGCAGTCCCCGGGGGGCAGAAAACTATGGCTACACCTTC; cdr3_aa: CASSPRGAENYGYTF
clone_size: .; d_call: TRBD1; v_call: TRBV12-3/TRBV12-4; j_call: TRBJ1-2; cdr3_nt: TGTGCCAGCAGTTTTGAGGGGGCAAAGGGCTACACCTTC; cdr3_aa: CASSFEGAKGYTF
clone_size: .; d_call: .; v_call: TRBV18; j_call: TRBJ1-5; cdr3_nt: TGTGCCAGCTCACCACAGGAAGAGGGGCCCCAGCATTTT; cdr3_aa: CASSPQEEGPQHF
clone_size: .; d_call: TRBD1; v_call: TRBV28; j_call: TRBJ1-3; cdr3_nt: TGTGCCAGCAGTCAGGGGGCTAGGGACACCATATATTTT; cdr3_aa: CASSQGARDTIYF
clone_size: .; d_call: .; v_call: TRBV9; j_call: TRBJ2-2; cdr3_nt: TGTGCCAGCAGCGTCGGGCCTAGCGCCTACACCGGGGAGCTGTTTTTT; cdr3_aa: CASSVGPSAYTGELFF
clone_size: .; d_call: .; v_call: TRBV12-3/TRBV12-4; j_call: TRBJ1-1; cdr3_nt: TGTGCCAGCAACCAGGCCAAGGGGACTGAAGCTTTCTTT; cdr3_aa: CASNQAKGTEAFF
clone_size: .; d_call: TRBD1; v_call: TRBV28; j_call: TRBJ1-1; cdr3_nt: TGTGCCAGCAGGCAGGGGGTTCGGACTGAAGCTTTCTTT; cdr3_aa: CASRQGVRTEAFF
clone_size: .; d_call: TRBD2; v_call: TRBV24-1; j_call: TRBJ2-2; cdr3_nt: TGTGCCACTGCGTCGACTAGCGGAGGATCCGGGGAGCTGTTTTTT; cdr3_aa: CATASTSGGSGELFF
clone_size: .; d_call: TRBD2; v_call: TRBV3-1/TRBV3-2; j_call: TRBJ2-7; cdr3_nt: TGTGCCAGCAGCCCGCGGGAGGGTCCCTACGAGCAGTACTTC; cdr3_aa: CASSPREGPYEQYF
clone_size: .; d_call: TRBD2; v_call: TRBV6-2/TRBV6-3; j_call: TRBJ2-1; cdr3_nt: TGTGCCAGCAGCCAGACTAGCGGGACATACAATGAGCAGTTCTTC; cdr3_aa: CASSQTSGTYNEQFF
clone_size: .; d_call: .; v_call: TRBV19; j_call: TRBJ2-7; cdr3_nt: TGTGCCAGTAGTATCGGGACACCTTCCTACGAGCAGTACTTC; cdr3_aa: CASSIGTPSYEQYF
clone_size: few; d_call: .; v_call: TRBV6-2/TRBV6-3; j_call: TRBJ1-5; cdr3_nt: TGTGCCAGCAGTTACCGGACACGATATAGCAATCAGCCCCAGCATTTT; cdr3_aa: CASSYRTRYSNQPQHF
clone_size: .; d_call: .; v_call: TRBV2; j_call: TRBJ2-6; cdr3_nt: TGTGCCAGCAGTATACAGGGTTTTGGCTCTGGGGCCAACGTCCTGACTTTC; cdr3_aa: CASSIQGFGSGANVLTF
clone_size: .; d_call: .; v_call: TRBV6-1; j_call: TRBJ2-5; cdr3_nt: TGTGCAGGGGGGGGGCGTTTTGGAGAGACCCAGTACTTC; cdr3_aa: CAGGGRFGETQYF
clone_size: .; d_call: TRBD1; v_call: TRBV19; j_call: TRBJ1-5; cdr3_nt: TGTGCCAGTAGTACCAAAACAGGGGTGAGCAATCAGCCCCAGCATTTT; cdr3_aa: CASSTKTGVSNQPQHF
clone_size: .; d_call: TRBD2; v_call: TRBV6-6; j_call: TRBJ2-7; cdr3_nt: TGTGCCAGCAGTTACTCGATTGGGGAGGGCTACGAGCAGTACTTC; cdr3_aa: CASSYSIGEGYEQYF
clone_size: .; d_call: .; v_call: TRBV4-2; j_call: TRBJ2-1; cdr3_nt: TGTGCCAGCAGCCCGGGTGTGTCCTACAATGAGCAGTTCTTC; cdr3_aa: CASSPGVSYNEQFF
clone_size: .; d_call: TRBD2; v_call: TRBV7-9; j_call: TRBJ2-7; cdr3_nt: TGTGCCAGCAGCTTATCTGGTAGCGGGAGGACCTCCTACGAGCAGTACTTC; cdr3_aa: CASSLSGSGRTSYEQYF
clone_size: .; d_call: .; v_call: TRBV7-2; j_call: TRBJ2-2; cdr3_nt: TGTGCCAGCAGCTTGAAGACAGGTCACACCGGGGAGCTGTTTTTT; cdr3_aa: CASSLKTGHTGELFF
clone_size: .; d_call: .; v_call: TRBV2; j_call: TRBJ2-7; cdr3_nt: TGTGCCAGCAGTCGGGTCGAGCAGTACTTC; cdr3_aa: CASSRVEQYF
clone_size: .; d_call: .; v_call: TRBV29-1; j_call: TRBJ1-1; cdr3_nt: TGCAGCTCGCGACAGATGAACACTGAAGCTTTCTTT; cdr3_aa: CSSRQMNTEAFF
clone_size: .; d_call: TRBD1; v_call: TRBV4-1; j_call: TRBJ2-7; cdr3_nt: TGCGCCAGCAGCCAACCGGGACAGGGAACCTACGAGCAGTACTTC; cdr3_aa: CASSQPGQGTYEQYF
clone_size: .; d_call: TRBD1; v_call: TRBV15; j_call: TRBJ1-3; cdr3_nt: TGTGCCACCAGCGACCAGACAGGGTGGTCTGGAAACACCATATATTTT; cdr3_aa: CATSDQTGWSGNTIYF
clone_size: .; d_call: .; v_call: TRBV5-6; j_call: TRBJ1-1; cdr3_nt: TGTGCCAGCAGCCGCGGGAGGGGGAACACTGAAGCTTTCTTT; cdr3_aa: CASSRGRGNTEAFF
clone_size: .; d_call: TRBD1; v_call: TRBV2; j_call: TRBJ1-5; cdr3_nt: TGTGCCAGCACTGGACAGGGAGCGCGGCCCCAGCATTTT; cdr3_aa: CASTGQGARPQHF
clone_size: once; d_call: TRBD2; v_call: TRBV10-3; j_call: TRBJ2-2; cdr3_nt: TGTGCCATCAGTGAGTTTTCCAGCGGGAGGGCGGTCACCGGGGAGCTGTTTTTT; cdr3_aa: CAISEFSSGRAVTGELFF
clone_size: .; d_call: TRBD2; v_call: TRBV5-4; j_call: TRBJ2-7; cdr3_nt: TGTGCCAGCAGCTCGGGACTAGCGGGGACCTACGAGCAGTACTTC; cdr3_aa: CASSSGLAGTYEQYF
clone_size: .; d_call: TRBD1; v_call: TRBV5-5; j_call: TRBJ2-5; cdr3_nt: TGTGCCAGCAGCTTTAGGGACAGGGGGCTCGGAGAGACCCAGTACTTC; cdr3_aa: CASSFRDRGLGETQYF
clone_size: few; d_call: .; v_call: TRBV2; j_call: TRBJ2-7; cdr3_nt: TGTGCCAGCAGGAGAACTAGCAGATACGAGCAGTACTTC; cdr3_aa: CASRRTSRYEQYF
clone_size: once; d_call: .; v_call: TRBV6-6; j_call: TRBJ2-1; cdr3_nt: TGTGCCAGCAGTTACTCGAGGGCCTACAATGAGCAGTTCTTC; cdr3_aa: CASSYSRAYNEQFF
clone_size: .; d_call: .; v_call: TRBV7-9; j_call: TRBJ1-1; cdr3_nt: TGTGCCAGCAGCCCACTCGACAGGAAAGCTTTCTTT; cdr3_aa: CASSPLDRKAFF
clone_size: .; d_call: TRBD1; v_call: TRBV9; j_call: TRBJ2-1; cdr3_nt: TGTGCCAGCAGCCTCGGGACAGGGAGGTCCTACAATGAGCAGTTCTTC; cdr3_aa: CASSLGTGRSYNEQFF
clone_size: .; d_call: TRBD1; v_call: TRBV6-5; j_call: TRBJ2-5; cdr3_nt: TGTGCCAGCAACCGACAGGGGCCATCGTACTTC; cdr3_aa: CASNRQGPSYF